This paragraph reports one T cell receptor (beta chain). The method was immunoSEQ multiplex PCR; TCRdb's version includes in-frame clones alone and lacks a portion of them. The table lists under 1,100,000 clones, about 75% of them singletons. This sample is part of a study of shared clonotypes between healthy human individuals. Germline-derived CDR1 and CDR2 are LNHNV and YYDKDF (reference sequence). This CDR3 region has 13 residues. The V gene lost 4 bases and the J gene lost 10 bases, with 16 bases spanning the gap. Sequenced: memory CD4+ T cells sorted from blood. This sample's subset: CD45RA-negative fraction. This TCR was recovered from a man aged 18 to 35 in good health. V is TRBV15 and J is TRBJ2-5; D unresolved. The CDR3 spells CATSKDPLLNQYF. The DNA of the CDR3 is TGTGCCACCAGCAAGGACCCCCTCCTTAACCAGTACTTC.